The sequence of this T cell receptor beta chain was determined in a study of beta chain features in type 1 diabetes. Trimming removed 3 bases at V and 2 bases at J, with 13 bases between. Germline CDR1 reads SQVTM; CDR2 reads ANQGSEA. The CDR3 has 14 residues. The whole isolated RNA underwent reverse transcription, so sequencing captured expressed TCRB transcripts. Sequenced by immunoSEQ multiplex PCR; TCRdb stores in-frame clones only, minus some. The sample lists under 900,000 clones, roughly a sixth occurring once. This clone showed up just a few times. V and J are TRBV29-1 and TRBJ2-5, with a possible D match to TRBD2 (6 bases). Sequencing input: naive CD4+ T cells from blood. This clonotype originated in a woman younger than 35 in good health. CDR3 in amino acids: CSVEGGRVQETQYF. The CDR3 DNA sequence: TGCAGCGTTGAGGGAGGACGAGTACAAGAGACCCAGTACTTC.